These 14 T cell receptor beta chains share one sample of origin, sequenced in a study of shared clonotypes between healthy human individuals. Clones were read by immunoSEQ multiplex PCR, and TCRdb kept only the in-frame ones, dropping some. Altogether 2 million or so clones are present, roughly 95% being singletons, with the ten largest covering more than 0.1%. The sequenced sample consisted of naive CD4+ T cells sorted from blood. Subset defined: CD45RA+ positively selected. The origin of the receptors is a man aged 18 to 29 in good health.

This chain connects TRBV25-1 to TRBJ1-2; weak D call: TRBD1 (5 bases). This CDR3 contains 14 residues. Trimming stripped 8 bases from V and 4 bases from J, with 17 bases between. CDR1 is MGHDK, CDR2 SYGVNS, per germline. CDR3 protein: CASGGDGLSYGYTF. CDR3 in DNA: TGTGCCAGCGGAGGGGACGGATTAAGCTATGGCTACACCTTC.

V is TRBV5-4 and J is TRBJ2-2, with no clear D. The germline V gene encodes CDR1 SGHNT and CDR2 YYREEE (reference sequence). The V gene lost 1 base and the J gene lost 0 bases, with 7 bases spanning the gap. The CDR3 consists of 15 residues. The CDR3 loop reads CASSLSSTNTGELFF. CDR3 coding DNA: TGTGCCAGCAGCTTGTCCAGTACGAACACCGGGGAGCTGTTTTTT.

V usage is TRBV7-6 and J usage is TRBJ2-5, with D perhaps being TRBD1 or TRBD2 (5 bases each). Germline loops: CDR1 SGHVS, CDR2 FNYEAQ. Trimming cost V 5 bases and J 2 bases, with 9 bases left between them. This CDR3 contains 13 residues. The CDR3 spells CASSPGAQETQYF. The DNA for the CDR3 is TGTGCCAGCAGCCCCGGGGCACAAGAGACCCAGTACTTC.

The chain has TRBV2 and TRBJ2-5; a weak D match, TRBD1 (5 bases). Trimming shortened V by 8 bases and J by 5 bases, and 18 bases separated the two germline ends. The CDR3 spans 14 residues. CDR1 and CDR2 (germline): SNHLY, FYNNEI. The CDR3 DNA reads as TGTGCCAGCGGTCGTGGGGCGGCGGTGGAGACCCAGTACTTC. Protein product: CASGRGAAVETQYF. The variable domain in full, with the rest retrieved from reference TRBV2 and TRBJ2-5, is EPEVTQTPSHQVTQMGQEVILRCVPISNHLYFYWYRQILGQKVEFLVSFYNNEISEKSEIFDDQFSVERPDGSNFTLKIRSTKLEDSAMYFCASGRGAAVETQYFGPGTRLLVL.

This clone was detected once. This chain links TRBV18 with TRBJ2-4, with 10 bases aligning to TRBD1. The CDR3 runs to 16 residues. Germline V CDR1 and CDR2: KGHSH, LQKENI. V lost 0 bases, J lost 7 bases, and 6 bases stayed unmatched. The CDR3 DNA reads as TGTGCCAGCTCACCACCGACAGGGGGCATTTGGAACATTCAGTACTTC. It specifies CASSPPTGGIWNIQYF.

The chain carries TRBV9 and TRBJ1-3, with D hard to call. The CDR3 covers 16 residues. V shed 3 bases and J shed 0 bases, with 13 bases lying between them. Germline loops: CDR1 SGDLS, CDR2 YYNGEE. The CDR3 DNA reads TGTGCCAGCAGCGATTCAGGACTGTACTCTGGAAACACCATATATTTT. Encoded protein: CASSDSGLYSGNTIYF.

This chain links TRBV11-1 with TRBJ2-7, with TRBD2 matching over 14 bases. The CDR3 has 15 residues. Germline-derived CDR1 and CDR2 are SGHAT and FQDESV (reference sequence). With 4 bases clipped from V and 7 bases from J, the junction kept 6 bases outside the gene matches. Written as DNA, the CDR3 is TGTGCCAGCAGCTATGGGGGACTAGCGGGGGCTGAGCAGTACTTC. It specifies CASSYGGLAGAEQYF.

The rearrangement links TRBV4-1 to TRBJ1-3, with D tentatively TRBD1 (6 bases). Germline V gene sequence: CDR1 MGHRA, CDR2 YSYEKL. The CDR3 contains 16 residues. V lost 1 base and J lost 4, with 14 bases in between. The CDR3 here is CASSQAIGGPGNTIYF. The CDR3 DNA follows: TGCGCCAGCAGCCAAGCGATTGGGGGGCCGGGAAACACCATATATTTT.

The chain combines TRBV7-3 with TRBJ2-5; 8 nucleotides agree with TRBD2. Germline V lookup: CDR1 SGHTA, CDR2 FQGTGA. CDR3 length equals 18 residues. Unmatched junction bases numbered 15, after V lost 5 bases and J lost 1 base. In DNA, the CDR3 is TGTGCCAGCAGCCCCCGAGGAGCCGTCAGCGGGGGCCAAGAGACCCAGTACTTC. Protein product: CASSPRGAVSGGQETQYF. Looking up the rest from reference TRBV7-3 and TRBJ2-5 gives the full variable domain: GAGVSQTPSNKVTEKGKYVELRCDPISGHTALYWYRQSLGQGPEFLIYFQGTGAADDSGLPNDRFFAVRPEGSVSTLKIQRTERGDSAVYLCASSPRGAVSGGQETQYFGPGTRLLVL.

The chain carries TRBV2 and TRBJ2-5, with 14 bases fitting TRBD2. Germline trimming cut 5 bases from V and 7 bases from J; bases unmatched to any gene: 6. The CDR3 extends over 15 amino acids. The germline CDR1 and CDR2 sequences are SNHLY and FYNNEI. The CDR3 coding sequence is TGTGCCAGCAGTACGACTAGCGGGGGGGCTGTGACCCAGTACTTC. Amino acids: CASSTTSGGAVTQYF.

The chain carries TRBV6-1 and TRBJ2-7, with a tentative D call TRBD1 (5 bases). The germline V and J ends were trimmed by 7 bases and 0 bases, with 13 bases remaining between them. Germline-derived CDR1 and CDR2 are MNHNS and SASEGT. The CDR3 extends over 14 amino acids. The CDR3 loop reads CASNSGYLSYEQYF. The CDR3, as DNA: TGTGCCAGCAACTCAGGGTACCTCTCCTACGAGCAGTACTTC.

This chain joins TRBV28 and TRBJ1-1; D gene ambiguous. The CDR3 sequence is 13 residues long. V lost 3 bases to trimming and J lost 0 bases, with 5 bases between them. The germline CDR1 and CDR2 sequences are MDHEN and SYDVKM. CDR3 sequence: CASSFEMNTEAFF. The DNA for the CDR3 is TGTGCCAGCAGTTTTGAGATGAACACTGAAGCTTTCTTT.

The chain couples TRBV30 to TRBJ2-5; D call uncertain. The J call may be mistaken, given a closer DNA end match to TRBJ2-7. Germline-derived CDR1 and CDR2 are GTSNPN and SVGIG (reference sequence). CDR3 length equals 12 residues. The CDR3 nucleotides are TGTGCCTGGAGCATACGAGCCTACGAGCAGTACTTC. Protein product: CAWSIRAYEQYF.

The chain has TRBV6-5 and TRBJ2-7, with 10 bases lining up with TRBD2. This CDR3 comprises 14 residues. Germline trimming cut 4 bases from V and 5 bases from J; bases unmatched to any gene: 5. Looked up from germline, CDR1 is MNHEY and CDR2 is SVGAGI. CDR3 nucleotide sequence: TGTGCCAGCAGTTCCCCTAGCGGGAGCCACGAGCAGTACTTC. It codes for CASSSPSGSHEQYF.